These 28 T cell receptor beta chains share one sample of origin, sequenced in a study of identical twins. TCRdb re-analysed the 5' RACE reads in MiXCR, keeping a single row per CDR3 protein. The sample has approximately 1.8 million distinct CDR3 sequences; about 30% are singletons. Sequenced sample: cord blood. These receptors were taken from a newborn girl in good health.

This clonotype was recorded a few times. The rearrangement joins TRBV21-1 to TRBJ1-5. TRBV21-1 constitutes a pseudogene. The CDR3 covers 11 residues. This CDR3 is CHDSSNQPQHF. CDR3 nucleotide sequence: TGTCACGATTCTAGCAATCAGCCCCAGCATTTT.

Concerning this clonotype itself: One junction end does not reproduce the germline sequence, and a read error may be involved. This CDR3 reads CAGSLDRTDQPQHF. The CDR3 nucleotides are TGCGCCGGCAGCTTGGACCGGACGGATCAGCCCCAGCATTTT. The chain recombines TRBV5-1 with TRBJ1-5; no definite D call. Germline V gene data show CDR1 as SGHRS and CDR2 as YFSETQ. This CDR3 has 14 residues.

V and J are TRBV5-4 and TRBJ2-4; 9 nucleotides line up with TRBD1. The CDR3 runs to 16 residues. CDR1 and CDR2 from the germline V gene are SGHNT and YYREEE (reference sequence). V shed 4 bases, J shed 7 bases, and the junction held 12 bases outside the gene matches. CDR3 sequence reads: CASSIRTGEVANIQYF. CDR3 DNA: TGTGCCAGCAGCATACGGACAGGGGAGGTGGCGAACATTCAGTACTTC.

The CDR3 nucleotides are TGTGCCAGCTCACCACCGGGACTAGAAGGGCAGTACTTC. It codes for CASSPPGLEGQYF. The V gene is TRBV18, the J gene TRBJ2-7; TRBD2 matches at 8 bases. This CDR3 is built from 13 residues. Germline lookup yields CDR1 KGHSH and CDR2 LQKENI. V trimming: 0 bases; J trimming: 9 bases; junction bases outside the gene matches: 4.

This chain links TRBV6-5 with TRBJ1-6; no definite D call. The CDR3 length is 13 residues. Germline lookup yields CDR1 MNHEY and CDR2 SVGAGI. Trimming removed 7 bases at V and 9 bases at J, with 13 bases between. The CDR3 nucleotides read TGTGCCAGCAACGGAGACCGCGTTTCACCCCTCCACTTT. It translates to CASNGDRVSPLHF.

This clonotype was recorded a few times. The chain joins TRBV28 to TRBJ1-2; 11 nucleotides agree with TRBD1. J was trimmed by 7 bases and V by 5 bases; bases with no gene match: 9. Germline V gene sequence: CDR1 MDHEN, CDR2 SYDVKM. The CDR3 is made up of 15 amino acids. CDR3 nucleotide sequence: TGTGCCAGCAGTCCAGGGACAGGGGGTTTAGGTGGCTACACCTTC. Its translation is CASSPGTGGLGGYTF.

With regard to this clonotype: The junction departs from the called germline gene at one end, perhaps through a read error. V is TRBV20-1 and J is TRBJ2-1, with TRBD1 matching 10 bases. The germline gives CDR1 DFQATT, CDR2 SNEGSKA (reference sequence). This CDR3 spans 16 amino acids. The CDR3 bases are TGCAGTGCTCACCGGGACAGGGGAATTAAGGGCAATGAGCGGTTCTTC. Translated, it gives CSAHRDRGIKGNERFF.

The chain couples TRBV30 to TRBJ2-3, with D possibly TRBD2 on 7 matching bases. Between the trimmed V and J ends, which lost 5 bases and 5 bases, there was a span of 20 bases. This CDR3 spans 15 amino acids. Germline V lookup: CDR1 GTSNPN, CDR2 SVGIG (reference sequence). The CDR3 DNA reads as TGTGCCTGGCGACTTAAGGGGGGGGCTAAAGATACGCAGTATTTT. Translation: CAWRLKGGAKDTQYF.

The rearrangement uses TRBV7-2 and TRBJ2-4; 9 bases line up with TRBD2. The end of the DNA aligns better with TRBJ2-7, so the J call may be wrong. The CDR3 covers 15 residues. Germline CDR1 is SGHTA and CDR2 is FQGNSA. For the CDR3, the DNA is TGTGCCAGCAGCTTAACGCGGCGGGAGGGGGGCGAGCAGTACTTC. Amino acids: CASSLTRREGGEQYF.

The chain combines TRBV27 with TRBJ1-6, with 9 bases aligning to TRBD1. Germline-derived CDR1 and CDR2 are MNHEY and SMNVEV (reference sequence). V was pared by 8 bases and J by 7 bases, with 6 bases of the junction left unmatched. The CDR3 runs to 14 residues. CDR3 protein: CASAKGQGNSPLHF. The CDR3 DNA is TGTGCCAGCGCCAAGGGACAGGGAAATTCACCCCTCCACTTT.

A few counts support this clonotype. This sequence joins TRBV29-1 and TRBJ2-1; 10 positions agree with TRBD2. CDR1 and CDR2 from the germline V gene are SQVTM and ANQGSEA. This CDR3 is 14 amino acids long. Trimming at V came to 4 bases and at J to 6 bases, leaving 6 bases not matched to a gene. This chain's CDR3 is CSVGLAGVGNEQFF. The DNA of the CDR3 is TGCAGCGTTGGCCTAGCGGGAGTCGGCAATGAGCAGTTCTTC.

As DNA, the CDR3 is TGCAGTGCTCCCGAACCTAACACAGATACGCAGTATTTT. Its protein is CSAPEPNTDTQYF. The rearrangement uses TRBV20-1 and TRBJ2-3; D ambiguous. The CDR3 length is 13 residues. Trimming took 5 bases from V and 2 from J, leaving 11 bases between them. Germline CDR1 is DFQATT and CDR2 is SNEGSKA (reference sequence).

This clonotype has a handful of counts. J is TRBJ2-1 and V is TRBV13, with D uncertain. V lost 7 bases to trimming and J lost 9 bases, with 22 bases between them. The CDR3 consists of 15 residues. CDR1 and CDR2 (germline): PRHDT, FYEKMQ (reference sequence). CDR3 coding DNA: TGTGCCAGCATCCCGGGCCCAGCTGCCACCATTGAGCAGTTCTTC. Protein product: CASIPGPAATIEQFF.

This rearrangement joins TRBV4-1 to TRBJ2-2, with 9 bases fitting TRBD2. This CDR3 contains 22 residues. V shed 0 bases and J 3 bases; nucleotides not matched to a gene: 20. Germline loops: CDR1 MGHRA, CDR2 YSYEKL. CDR3 nucleotide sequence: TGCGCCAGCAGCCAAGATCCTCGGTCGTGGCGGGAGGGTCGATTCGACACCGGGGAGCTGTTTTTT. Its protein is CASSQDPRSWREGRFDTGELFF.

This clonotype was recorded many times. The V and J genes are TRBV2 and TRBJ1-2; 10 nucleotides agree with TRBD1. Trimming took 7 bases from V and 2 from J; bases not matched to a gene: 1. Germline assignment: CDR1 SNHLY and CDR2 FYNNEI. The CDR3 is 13 residues long. The CDR3 spells CASMGQGNYGYTF. CDR3 sequence (DNA): TGTGCCAGCATGGGACAGGGGAACTATGGCTACACCTTC.

The V gene is TRBV18, the J gene TRBJ1-4, with D perhaps TRBD1 (5 bases). Germline CDR1 is KGHSH and CDR2 is LQKENI. The CDR3 totals 18 residues. Trimming took 10 bases from V and 7 from J, leaving 31 bases between them. The CDR3 loop reads CATAQNPKPRGDGEKLFF. The CDR3 nucleotides read TGTGCCACAGCCCAGAACCCTAAGCCGAGGGGAGATGGTGAAAAACTGTTTTTT.

V and J are TRBV7-2 and TRBJ2-2; D gene uncertain. There are 15 residues in the CDR3. Germline lookup yields CDR1 SGHTA and CDR2 FQGNSA. Between the trimmed V and J ends, which lost 2 bases and 0 bases, there was a span of 7 bases. CDR3 bases: TGTGCCAGCAGCTTACACGGAGCGAACACCGGGGAGCTGTTTTTT. It codes for CASSLHGANTGELFF.

The sample holds many counts of this clonotype. The chain recombines TRBV25-1 with TRBJ2-7; TRBD2 matches at 11 bases. The junction had 12 bases not matched to a gene; V was cut back by 5 bases and J by 0 bases. CDR1 is MGHDK, CDR2 SYGVNS, per germline. The CDR3 consists of 18 residues. Here the CDR3 DNA reads TGTGCCAGCAGTTCCTCCACTAGCGGGAGTACGGGCTCCTACGAGCAGTACTTC. Encoded protein: CASSSSTSGSTGSYEQYF.

The V gene is TRBV5-6, the J gene TRBJ2-3; TRBD2 is a possible D gene (6 bases). V was shortened by 0 bases and J by 0 bases, with 17 bases between the two germline ends. The V gene's germline CDR1 is SGHDT and CDR2 YYEEEE. The CDR3 is 18 amino acids. The CDR3 region has the DNA TGTGCCAGCAGCTTGGGGGTAGCGGATAAACCTAGCACAGATACGCAGTATTTT. It specifies CASSLGVADKPSTDTQYF. The entire variable domain, with the rest obtained from reference TRBV5-6 and TRBJ2-3, is as follows: DAGVTQSPTHLIKTRGQQVTLRCSPKSGHDTVSWYQQALGQGPQFIFQYYEEEERQRGNFPDRFSGHQFPNYSSELNVNALLLGDSALYLCASSLGVADKPSTDTQYFGPGTRLTVL.

This chain joins TRBV30 and TRBJ2-4; D may be TRBD1 (5 bases). The DNA end lines up better with TRBJ2-5; the J call may be wrong. The CDR3 sequence is 15 residues long. Per germline, CDR1 GTSNPN and CDR2 SVGIG (reference sequence). CDR3 coding DNA: TGTGCCTGGAGCGTACCGTCAGGGTGGCAAGAGACCCAGTACTTC. It is translated as CAWSVPSGWQETQYF.

This clonotype was seen a handful of times. The chain recombines TRBV5-4 with TRBJ2-7, with 10 bases that match TRBD1. Trimming removed 4 bases from V and 2 bases from J; junction bases left unmatched: 6. This CDR3 is built from 15 residues. Germline CDR1 SGHNT, CDR2 YYREEE (reference sequence). This chain's CDR3 is CASSPGTGAPYEQYF. The CDR3 DNA reads TGTGCCAGCAGCCCCGGGACAGGGGCCCCCTACGAGCAGTACTTC.

This clonotype was recorded only once. The chain combines TRBV20-1 with TRBJ2-7; D may be TRBD1 (6 bases). Trimming removed 4 bases at V and 10 bases at J, with 23 bases between. The germline gives CDR1 DFQATT, CDR2 SNEGSKA (reference sequence). The CDR3 runs to 14 residues. The CDR3 sequence: CSATRTGLVESQYF. Here the CDR3 DNA reads TGCAGTGCTACCCGAACAGGGCTGGTGGAGAGCCAGTACTTC.

In the case of this clonotype: No DNA is shown, since the ends of the CDR3 on it are uncertain; the CDR3 is the one TCRdb lists. CDR3 sequence reads: CSVAKGASYGCTF. The gene calls are TRBV29-1 and TRBJ1-2; the D call TRBD1 from the table was never checked on the DNA. The CDR3 region is 13 residues in length, termini included. Germline-derived CDR1 and CDR2 are SQVTM and ANQGSEA.

The rearrangement links TRBV4-2 to TRBJ2-7; TRBD2 agrees at 7 bases. The CDR3 extends over 17 amino acids. Germline CDR1 is LGHNA and CDR2 is YNFKEQ. With 1 base clipped from V and 4 bases from J, the junction kept 13 bases outside the gene matches. The CDR3 DNA reads TGTGCCAGCAGCCAAGCGGTAACGCGAGCGGGGACTTACGAGCAGTACTTC. This gives the protein CASSQAVTRAGTYEQYF.

This rearrangement joins TRBV4-2 to TRBJ2-5; 10 bases are a match to TRBD2. V shed 0 bases, J shed 5 bases, and the junction held 9 bases outside the gene matches. Germline values: CDR1 LGHNA, CDR2 YNFKEQ. CDR3 size: 17 residues. The CDR3 bases are TGTGCCAGCAGCCAAGAAGAGTCTAGCGGGAGACGGGAGACCCAGTACTTC. Its protein product is CASSQEESSGRRETQYF.

At least ten counts were recorded for this clonotype. The rearrangement joins TRBV29-1 to TRBJ1-5; 7 bases fit TRBD1. The CDR3 spans 12 residues. Germline V gene sequence: CDR1 SQVTM, CDR2 ANQGSEA. V lost 7 bases to trimming and J lost 2 bases; unmatched junction nucleotides: 2. The CDR3 here is CSAGQRNQPQHF. CDR3 coding DNA: TGCAGCGCGGGACAGCGCAATCAGCCCCAGCATTTT.

The CDR3 region is CASSLTGIGGYNEQFF. The CDR3 DNA is TGCGCCAGCAGCTTGACGGGCATCGGGGGGTACAATGAGCAGTTCTTC. The V gene is TRBV5-1, the J gene TRBJ2-1, with 7 bases aligning to TRBD2. This CDR3 spans 16 amino acids. Germline V CDR1 and CDR2: SGHRS, YFSETQ. V was clipped by 1 base and J by 4 bases; unmatched bases: 8.

This clonotype was observed at least ten times. The chain couples TRBV5-1 to TRBJ2-1, with 11 bases lining up with TRBD2. Trimming removed 4 bases from V and 7 bases from J; junction bases left unmatched: 7. This CDR3 has 15 residues. In germline, CDR1 is SGHRS, CDR2 YFSETQ. The CDR3 is CASSPTSGGRNEQFF. DNA for the CDR3: TGCGCCAGCAGCCCCACTAGCGGGGGTAGGAATGAGCAGTTCTTC.